The T cell receptor (beta chain) under discussion was sequenced for a study of CD8+ T cells in alopecia areata. The study's findings and limits: With patients, TCR sharing proved less clear than in mice, a difference possibly related to HLA. Scalp clonality and expanded CD8+ clones among the top 100 fell significantly with tofacitinib.

Treatment indicated: oral pan-JAK inhibitor, 5-10 mg twice daily. The CDR3 consists of 14 residues. Per the germline V gene, CDR1 is KGHSH and CDR2 is LQKENI. The J segment lost 4 bases and the V segment lost 8 bases, leaving 6 bases of the junction unmatched. Details on this clone: Its target is not known.

As the sequencing template, cDNA was produced by extracting RNA and reverse transcribing it. Only in-frame clones appear in the TCRdb table, and some are missing; sequencing was by immunoSEQ multiplex PCR. The data contain under 350,000 clones, over 45% of them singletons. Sequencing was performed on CD4+ T cells sorted from blood, taken at week 24, from a patient treated with tofacitinib. This sequence was found in a human donor with alopecia areata. This chain links TRBV18 with TRBJ2-3; TRBD1 matches at 10 bases. The CDR3 DNA follows: TGTGCCAGCGCCGGGACAGGGGCTTCAGATACGCAGTATTTT. This encodes CASAGTGASDTQYF.